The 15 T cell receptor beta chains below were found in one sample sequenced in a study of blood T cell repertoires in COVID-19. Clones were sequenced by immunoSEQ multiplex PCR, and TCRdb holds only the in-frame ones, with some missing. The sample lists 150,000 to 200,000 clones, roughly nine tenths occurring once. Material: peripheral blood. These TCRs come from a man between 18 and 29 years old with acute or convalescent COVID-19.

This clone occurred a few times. In DNA form, the CDR3 reads TGCGCCAGCAGCTCGGGACTAGTGGGTTACAATGAGCAGTTCTTC. It encodes CASSSGLVGYNEQFF. This chain uses TRBV5-1 with TRBJ2-1, with TRBD2 identical over 8 bases. Germline CDR1 reads SGHRS; CDR2 reads YFSETQ. This CDR3 contains 15 residues. The J segment lost 4 bases and the V segment lost 3 bases, leaving 6 bases of the junction unmatched.

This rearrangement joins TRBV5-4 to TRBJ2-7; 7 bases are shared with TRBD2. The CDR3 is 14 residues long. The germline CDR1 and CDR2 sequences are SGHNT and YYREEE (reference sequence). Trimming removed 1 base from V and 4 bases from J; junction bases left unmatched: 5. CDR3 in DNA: TGTGCCAGCAGCTTGTCGGGGGGAGCTTACGAGCAGTACTTC. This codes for CASSLSGGAYEQYF.

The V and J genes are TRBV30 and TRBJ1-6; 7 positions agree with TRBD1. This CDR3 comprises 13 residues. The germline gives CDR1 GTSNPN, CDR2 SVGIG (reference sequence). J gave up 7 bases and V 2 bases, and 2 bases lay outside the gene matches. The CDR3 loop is CAWSIQGNSPLHF. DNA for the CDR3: TGTGCCTGGAGTATACAGGGGAATTCACCCCTCCACTTT. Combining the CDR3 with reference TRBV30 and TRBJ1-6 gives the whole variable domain SQTIHQWPATLVQPVGSPLSLECTVEGTSNPNLYWYRQAAGRGLQLLFYSVGIGQISSEVPQNLSASRPQDRQFILSSKKLLLSDSGFYLCAWSIQGNSPLHFGNGTRLTVT.

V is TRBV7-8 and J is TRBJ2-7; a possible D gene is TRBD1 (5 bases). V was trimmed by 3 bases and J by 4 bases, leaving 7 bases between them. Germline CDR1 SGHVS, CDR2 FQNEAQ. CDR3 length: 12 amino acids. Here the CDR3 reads CASSFDSYEQYV. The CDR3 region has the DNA TGTGCCAGCAGCTTCGACAGTTACGAGCAGTACGTC.

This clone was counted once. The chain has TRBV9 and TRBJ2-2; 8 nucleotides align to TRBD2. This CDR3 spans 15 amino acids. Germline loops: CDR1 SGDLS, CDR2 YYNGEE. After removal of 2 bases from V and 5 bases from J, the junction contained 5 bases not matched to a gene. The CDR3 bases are TGTGCCAGCAGCGTCATAGCGGGGCAGACCGGGGAGCTGTTTTTT. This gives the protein CASSVIAGQTGELFF.

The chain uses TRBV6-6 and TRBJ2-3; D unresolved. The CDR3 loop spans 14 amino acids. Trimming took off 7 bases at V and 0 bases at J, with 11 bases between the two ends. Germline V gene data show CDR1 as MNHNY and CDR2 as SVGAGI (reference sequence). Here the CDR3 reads CASILGISTDTQYF. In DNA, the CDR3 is TGTGCCAGCATCCTAGGAATTAGCACAGATACGCAGTATTTT.

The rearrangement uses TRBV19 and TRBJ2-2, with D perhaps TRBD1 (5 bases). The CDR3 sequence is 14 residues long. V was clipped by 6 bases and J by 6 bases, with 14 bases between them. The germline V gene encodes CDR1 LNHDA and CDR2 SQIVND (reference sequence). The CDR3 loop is CASRNQGRAGELFF. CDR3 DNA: TGTGCCAGTAGGAACCAGGGTCGAGCCGGGGAGCTGTTTTTT.

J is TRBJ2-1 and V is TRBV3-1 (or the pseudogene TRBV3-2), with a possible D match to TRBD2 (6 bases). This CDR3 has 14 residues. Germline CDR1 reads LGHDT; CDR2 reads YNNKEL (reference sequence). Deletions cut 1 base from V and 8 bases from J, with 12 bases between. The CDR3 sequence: CASSQVAPGDEQFF. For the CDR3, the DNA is TGTGCCAGCAGCCAAGTGGCCCCGGGGGATGAGCAGTTCTTC.

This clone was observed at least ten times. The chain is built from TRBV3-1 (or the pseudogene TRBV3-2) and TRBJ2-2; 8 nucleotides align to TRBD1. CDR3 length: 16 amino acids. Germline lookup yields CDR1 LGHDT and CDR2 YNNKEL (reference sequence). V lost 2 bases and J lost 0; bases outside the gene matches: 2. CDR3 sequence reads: CASSQTGGTNTGELFF. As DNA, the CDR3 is TGTGCCAGCAGCCAAACAGGGGGAACGAACACCGGGGAGCTGTTTTTT.

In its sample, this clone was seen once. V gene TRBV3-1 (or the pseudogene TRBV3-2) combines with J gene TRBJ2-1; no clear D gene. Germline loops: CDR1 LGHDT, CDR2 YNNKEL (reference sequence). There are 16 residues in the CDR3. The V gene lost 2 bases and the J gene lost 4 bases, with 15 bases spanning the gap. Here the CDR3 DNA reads TGTGCCAGCAGCCAAATATCAGGTCAGGTGTACAATGAGCAGTTCTTC. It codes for CASSQISGQVYNEQFF.

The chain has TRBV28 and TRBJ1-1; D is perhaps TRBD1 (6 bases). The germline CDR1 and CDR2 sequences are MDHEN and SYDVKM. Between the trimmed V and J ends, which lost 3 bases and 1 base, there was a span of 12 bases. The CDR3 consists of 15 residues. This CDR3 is CASSFGGQSNTEAFF. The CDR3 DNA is TGTGCCAGCAGTTTTGGGGGACAATCGAACACTGAAGCTTTCTTT.

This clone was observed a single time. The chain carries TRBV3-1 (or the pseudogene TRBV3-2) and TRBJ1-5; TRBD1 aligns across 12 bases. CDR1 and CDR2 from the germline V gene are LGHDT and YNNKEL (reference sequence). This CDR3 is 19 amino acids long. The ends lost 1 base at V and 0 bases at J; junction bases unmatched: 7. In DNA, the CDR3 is TGTGCCAGCAGCCAAGCTCCCGGGACAGGGGGCCATAGCAATCAGCCCCAGCATTTT. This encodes CASSQAPGTGGHSNQPQHF.

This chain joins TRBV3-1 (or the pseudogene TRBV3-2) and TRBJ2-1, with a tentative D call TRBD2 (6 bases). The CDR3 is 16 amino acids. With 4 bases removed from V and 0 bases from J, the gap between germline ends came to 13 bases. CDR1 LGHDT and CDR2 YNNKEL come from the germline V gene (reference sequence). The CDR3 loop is CASSPPGGSSYNEQFF. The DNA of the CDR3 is TGTGCCAGCAGCCCCCCCGGGGGTAGCTCCTACAATGAGCAGTTCTTC.

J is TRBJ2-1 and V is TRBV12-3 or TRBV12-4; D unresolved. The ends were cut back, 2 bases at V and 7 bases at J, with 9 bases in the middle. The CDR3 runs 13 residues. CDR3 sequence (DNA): TGTGCCAGCAGTTTATTAGTACGAAATGAGCAGTTCTTC. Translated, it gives CASSLLVRNEQFF.

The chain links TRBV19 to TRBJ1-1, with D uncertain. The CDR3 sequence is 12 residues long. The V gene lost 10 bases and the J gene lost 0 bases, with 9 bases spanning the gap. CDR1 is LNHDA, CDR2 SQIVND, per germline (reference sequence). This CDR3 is CATQNMNTEAFF. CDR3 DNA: TGTGCCACCCAAAACATGAACACTGAAGCTTTCTTT.